The 2 T cell receptor beta chains below come from one sample, sequenced in a study of T cells in Graves' hyperthyroidism and ophthalmopathy. There were TCR beta CDR3 regions amplified from RNA transcripts. The TCR CDR3 first-round RT-PCR relied on the HTBI primer set. TCRdb called the multiplex PCR reads again in MiXCR, with one record for every CDR3 protein. The sample comprises 470,000 or so distinct CDR3 sequences, around 21% of which are singletons, and about 30% rests with the top ten. The sample was blood. The receptor source for this set is a man in his late teens or twenties with Graves' hyperthyroidism.

The J gene is TRBJ1-1, the V gene TRBV20-1, with a weak D call TRBD1 (5 bases). CDR3 size: 13 residues. With 6 bases removed from V and 1 base from J, the gap between germline ends came to 12 bases. Germline V gene lookup returns CDR1 DFQATT and CDR2 SNEGSKA (reference sequence). Here the CDR3 reads CSAPGRRNTEAFF. For the CDR3, the DNA is TGCAGTGCCCCGGGACGTCGGAACACTGAAGCTTTCTTT.

This clonotype appeared once. This is likely a read error, given that the CDR3 carries no conserved phenylalanine or tryptophan at its end. The genes are TRBV5-6 and TRBJ1-1, with a tentative D call TRBD1 (5 bases). Germline CDR1 SGHDT, CDR2 YYEEEE. The CDR3 runs to 16 residues. V lost 0 bases and J lost 1, with 13 bases in between. CDR3: CASSLAVGGANTEAFV. CDR3 sequence (DNA): TGTGCCAGCAGCTTGGCGGTGGGGGGAGCGAACACTGAAGCTTTCGTT.